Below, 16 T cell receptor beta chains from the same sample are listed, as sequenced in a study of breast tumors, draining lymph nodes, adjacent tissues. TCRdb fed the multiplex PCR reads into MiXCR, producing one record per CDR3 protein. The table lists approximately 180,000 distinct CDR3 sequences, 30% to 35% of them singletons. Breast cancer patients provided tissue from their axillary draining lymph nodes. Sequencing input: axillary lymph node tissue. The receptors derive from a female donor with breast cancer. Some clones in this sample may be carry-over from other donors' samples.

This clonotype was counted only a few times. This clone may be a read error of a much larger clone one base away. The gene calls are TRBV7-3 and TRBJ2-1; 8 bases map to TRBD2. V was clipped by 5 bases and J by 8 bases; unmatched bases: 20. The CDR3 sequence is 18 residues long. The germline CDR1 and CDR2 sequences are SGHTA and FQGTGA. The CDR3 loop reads CASSPQVLAGRRLHEQFF. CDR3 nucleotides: TGTGCCAGCAGCCCCCAGGTTCTAGCGGGCCGGCGGTTGCATGAGCAGTTCTTC.

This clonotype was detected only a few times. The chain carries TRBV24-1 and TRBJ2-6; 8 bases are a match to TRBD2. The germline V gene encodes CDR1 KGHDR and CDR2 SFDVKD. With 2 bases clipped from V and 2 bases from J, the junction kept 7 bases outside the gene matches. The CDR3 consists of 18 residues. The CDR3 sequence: CATSDSRRGATGANVLTF. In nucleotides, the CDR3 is TGTGCCACCAGTGATTCGAGGCGGGGGGCTACTGGGGCCAACGTCCTGACTTTC.

In DNA form, the CDR3 reads TGTGCCAGCAGCTTAGCGGGTTACCTTGATCAGCCCCAGCATTTT. Its protein is CASSLAGYLDQPQHF. V and J are TRBV7-9 and TRBJ1-5; D is uncertain. Trimming pared 0 bases from V and 5 bases from J, leaving 11 bases between. The CDR3 is 15 residues long. In germline, CDR1 is SEHNR, CDR2 FQNEAQ (reference sequence).

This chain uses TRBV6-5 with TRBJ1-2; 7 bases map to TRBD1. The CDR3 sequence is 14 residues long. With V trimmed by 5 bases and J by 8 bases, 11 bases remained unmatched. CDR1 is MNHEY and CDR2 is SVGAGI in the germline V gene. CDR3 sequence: CASSLTGTERGYTF. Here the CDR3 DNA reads TGTGCCAGCAGTCTTACCGGGACAGAACGCGGCTACACCTTC.

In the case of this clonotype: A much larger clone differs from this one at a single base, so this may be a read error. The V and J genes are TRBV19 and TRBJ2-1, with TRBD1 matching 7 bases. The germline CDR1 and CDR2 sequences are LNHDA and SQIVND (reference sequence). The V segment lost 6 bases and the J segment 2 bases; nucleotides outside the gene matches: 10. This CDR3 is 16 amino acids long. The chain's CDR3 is CASRDRLTYPYNEQFF. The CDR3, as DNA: TGTGCCAGTAGGGACAGGTTGACTTACCCCTACAATGAGCAGTTCTTC. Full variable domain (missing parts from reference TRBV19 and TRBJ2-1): DGGITQSPKYLFRKEGQNVTLSCEQNLNHDAMYWYRQDPGQGLRLIYYSQIVNDFQKGDIAEGYSVSREKKESFPLTVTSAQKNPTAFYLCASRDRLTYPYNEQFFGPGTRLTVL.

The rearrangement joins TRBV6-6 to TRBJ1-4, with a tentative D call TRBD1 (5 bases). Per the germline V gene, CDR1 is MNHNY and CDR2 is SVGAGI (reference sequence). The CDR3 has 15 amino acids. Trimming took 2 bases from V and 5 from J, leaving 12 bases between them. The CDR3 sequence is CASSYLDMGNEKLFF. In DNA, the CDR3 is TGTGCCAGCAGTTACCTGGACATGGGAAATGAAAAACTGTTTTTT.

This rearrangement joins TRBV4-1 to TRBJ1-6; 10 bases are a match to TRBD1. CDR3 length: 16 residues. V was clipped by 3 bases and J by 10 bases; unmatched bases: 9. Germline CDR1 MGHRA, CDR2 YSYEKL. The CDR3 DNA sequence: TGCGCCAGCAGCCATACGATGGGGACAGGGGACTCACCCCTCCACTTT. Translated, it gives CASSHTMGTGDSPLHF.

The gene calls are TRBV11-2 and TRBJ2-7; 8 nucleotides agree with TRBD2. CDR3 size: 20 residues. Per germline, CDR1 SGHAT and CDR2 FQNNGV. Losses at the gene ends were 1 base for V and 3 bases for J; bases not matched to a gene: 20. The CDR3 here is CASSLGTPELSGGRYYEQYF. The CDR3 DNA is TGTGCCAGCAGCTTAGGTACCCCCGAGCTCAGCGGGGGTAGGTACTACGAGCAGTACTTC.

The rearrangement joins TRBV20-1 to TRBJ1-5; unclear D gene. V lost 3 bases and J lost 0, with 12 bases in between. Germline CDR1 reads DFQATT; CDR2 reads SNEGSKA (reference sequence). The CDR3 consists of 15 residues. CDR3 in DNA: TGCAGTGCTAGGCGCCCGGAGAGTAGCAATCAGCCCCAGCATTTT. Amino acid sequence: CSARRPESSNQPQHF.

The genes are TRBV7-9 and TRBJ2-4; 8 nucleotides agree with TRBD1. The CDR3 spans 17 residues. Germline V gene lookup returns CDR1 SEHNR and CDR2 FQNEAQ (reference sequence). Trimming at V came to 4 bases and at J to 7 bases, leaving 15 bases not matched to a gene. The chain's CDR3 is CASSSLSVGRGLNIQYF. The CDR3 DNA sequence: TGTGCCAGCAGCTCATTATCCGTGGGCAGGGGGCTGAACATTCAGTACTTC.

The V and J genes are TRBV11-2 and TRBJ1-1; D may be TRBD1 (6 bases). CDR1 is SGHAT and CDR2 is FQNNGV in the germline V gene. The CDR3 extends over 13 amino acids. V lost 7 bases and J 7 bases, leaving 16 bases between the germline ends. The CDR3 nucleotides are TGTGCCAGCACCAGGGGAGTTCAGGGTGAAGCTTTCTTT. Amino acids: CASTRGVQGEAFF. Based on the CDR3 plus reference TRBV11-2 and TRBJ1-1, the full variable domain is EAGVAQSPRYKIIEKRQSVAFWCNPISGHATLYWYQQILGQGPKLLIQFQNNGVVDDSQLPKDRFSAERLKGVDSTLKIQPAKLEDSAVYLCASTRGVQGEAFFGQGTRLTVV.

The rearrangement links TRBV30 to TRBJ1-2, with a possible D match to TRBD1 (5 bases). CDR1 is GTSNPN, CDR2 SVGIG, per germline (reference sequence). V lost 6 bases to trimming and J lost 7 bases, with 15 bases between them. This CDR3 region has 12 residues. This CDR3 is CACMDGGSGYTF. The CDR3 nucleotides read TGTGCCTGTATGGACGGGGGGTCTGGCTACACCTTC.

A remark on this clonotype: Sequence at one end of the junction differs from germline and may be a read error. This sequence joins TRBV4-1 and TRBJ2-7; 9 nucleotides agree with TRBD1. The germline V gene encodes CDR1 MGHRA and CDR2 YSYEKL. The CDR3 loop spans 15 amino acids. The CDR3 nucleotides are TGCGCCAGCAGCTCCCCGGGACAGGGAATCTACGAGCGGTACTTC. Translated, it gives CASSSPGQGIYERYF.

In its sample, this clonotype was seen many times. CDR3 amino acids: CASSLAGGQYEQYF. The CDR3, as DNA: TGTGCCAGCAGCCTAGCGGGGGGGCAATACGAGCAGTACTTC. The rearrangement uses TRBV6-2 or TRBV6-3 and TRBJ2-7, with 12 nucleotides matching TRBD2. Germline V gives CDR1 MNHEY, CDR2 SVGEGT. V gave up 6 bases and J gave up 4 bases; unmatched junction bases: 4. This CDR3 contains 14 residues.

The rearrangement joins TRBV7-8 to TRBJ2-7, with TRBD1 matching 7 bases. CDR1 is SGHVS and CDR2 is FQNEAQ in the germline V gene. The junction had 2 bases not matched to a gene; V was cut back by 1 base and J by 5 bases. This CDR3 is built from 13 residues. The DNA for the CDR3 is TGTGCCAGCAGCTTAGAAGGGGGCGACGAGCAGTACTTC. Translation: CASSLEGGDEQYF.

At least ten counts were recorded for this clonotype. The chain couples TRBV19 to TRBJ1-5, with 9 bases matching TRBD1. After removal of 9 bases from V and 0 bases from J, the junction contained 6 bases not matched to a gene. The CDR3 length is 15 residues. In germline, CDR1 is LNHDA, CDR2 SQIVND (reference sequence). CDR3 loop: CASRQGVGSNQPQHF. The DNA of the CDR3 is TGTGCCAGCAGACAGGGGGTTGGTAGCAATCAGCCCCAGCATTTT.